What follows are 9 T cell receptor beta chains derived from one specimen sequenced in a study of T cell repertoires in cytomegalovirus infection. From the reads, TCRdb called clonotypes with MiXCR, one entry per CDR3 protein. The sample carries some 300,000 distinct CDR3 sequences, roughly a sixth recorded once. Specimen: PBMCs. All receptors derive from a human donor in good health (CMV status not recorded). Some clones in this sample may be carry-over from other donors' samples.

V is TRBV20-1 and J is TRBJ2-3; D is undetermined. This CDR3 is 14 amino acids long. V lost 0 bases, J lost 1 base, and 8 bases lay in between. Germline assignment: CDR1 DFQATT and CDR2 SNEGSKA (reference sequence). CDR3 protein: CSARESSGTDTQYF. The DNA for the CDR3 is TGCAGTGCTAGAGAGTCATCAGGCACAGATACGCAGTATTTT.

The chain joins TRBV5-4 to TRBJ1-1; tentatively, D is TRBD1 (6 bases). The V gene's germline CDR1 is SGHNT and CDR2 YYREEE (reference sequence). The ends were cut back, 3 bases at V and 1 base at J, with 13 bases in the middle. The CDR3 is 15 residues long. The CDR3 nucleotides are TGTGCCAGCAGCTCGGAGGGGGGGAAGAACACTGAAGCTTTCTTT. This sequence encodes CASSSEGGKNTEAFF.

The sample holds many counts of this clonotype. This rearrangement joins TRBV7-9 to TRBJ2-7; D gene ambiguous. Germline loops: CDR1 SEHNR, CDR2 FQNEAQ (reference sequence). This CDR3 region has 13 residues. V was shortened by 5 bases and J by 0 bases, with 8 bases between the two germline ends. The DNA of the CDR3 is TGTGCCAGCAGCCCACGGGTCTCCTACGAGCAGTACTTC. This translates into CASSPRVSYEQYF.

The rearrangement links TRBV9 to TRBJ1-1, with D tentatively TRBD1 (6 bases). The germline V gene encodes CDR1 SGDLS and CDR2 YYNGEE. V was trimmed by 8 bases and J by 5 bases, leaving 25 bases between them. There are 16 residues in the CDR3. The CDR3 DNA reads TGTGCCAGTAAAAGGGGGATGTGGGGGGCGGGGACTGAAGCTTTCTTT. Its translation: CASKRGMWGAGTEAFF.

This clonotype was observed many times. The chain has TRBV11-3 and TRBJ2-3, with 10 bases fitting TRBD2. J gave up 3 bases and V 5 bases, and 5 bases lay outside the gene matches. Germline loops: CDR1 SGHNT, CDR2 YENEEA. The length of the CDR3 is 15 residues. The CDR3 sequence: CASSIGLADTDTQYF. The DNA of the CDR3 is TGTGCCAGCAGCATCGGACTAGCGGATACAGATACGCAGTATTTT.

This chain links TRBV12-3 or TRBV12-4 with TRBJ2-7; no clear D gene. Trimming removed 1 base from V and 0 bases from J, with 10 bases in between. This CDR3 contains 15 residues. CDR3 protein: CASSLGSPNSYEQYF. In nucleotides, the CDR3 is TGTGCCAGCAGTTTAGGCAGCCCAAACTCCTACGAGCAGTACTTC.

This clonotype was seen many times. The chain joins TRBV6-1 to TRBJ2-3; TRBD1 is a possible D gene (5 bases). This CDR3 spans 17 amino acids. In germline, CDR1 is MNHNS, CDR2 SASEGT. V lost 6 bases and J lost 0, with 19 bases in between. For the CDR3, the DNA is TGTGCCAGCAGGAGGACCAGGGTTAATCATAGCACAGATACGCAGTATTTT. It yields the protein CASRRTRVNHSTDTQYF.

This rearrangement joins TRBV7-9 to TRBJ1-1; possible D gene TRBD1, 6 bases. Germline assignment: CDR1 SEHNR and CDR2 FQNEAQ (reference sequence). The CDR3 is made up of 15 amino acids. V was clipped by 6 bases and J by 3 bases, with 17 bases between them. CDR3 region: CASRYLGGADTEAFF. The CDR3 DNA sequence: TGTGCCAGCAGGTACCTTGGGGGCGCGGACACTGAAGCTTTCTTT. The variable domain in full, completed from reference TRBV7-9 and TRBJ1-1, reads DTGVSQNPRHKITKRGQNVTFRCDPISEHNRLYWYRQTLGQGPEFLTYFQNEAQLEKSRLLSDRFSAERPKGSFSTLEIQRTEQGDSAMYLCASRYLGGADTEAFFGQGTRLTVV.

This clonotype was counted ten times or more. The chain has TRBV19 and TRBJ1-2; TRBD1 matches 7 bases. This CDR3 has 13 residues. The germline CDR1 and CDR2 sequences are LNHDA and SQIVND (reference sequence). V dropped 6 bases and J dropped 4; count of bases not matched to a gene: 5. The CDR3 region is CASRPGQTYGYTF. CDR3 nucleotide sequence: TGTGCCAGTAGACCGGGACAGACCTATGGCTACACCTTC. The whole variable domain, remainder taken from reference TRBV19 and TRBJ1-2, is DGGITQSPKYLFRKEGQNVTLSCEQNLNHDAMYWYRQDPGQGLRLIYYSQIVNDFQKGDIAEGYSVSREKKESFPLTVTSAQKNPTAFYLCASRPGQTYGYTFGSGTRLTVV.